The sequence of this T cell receptor beta chain was determined in a study of blood T cell repertoires in COVID-19. Study context: Italy, Spain and the United States were the sources of the convalescent and acute COVID-19 samples.

It was during active infection that Seattle patients were enrolled and then longitudinally followed. In the original workflow: Using reference gene primer amplification, nucleated cell counts were estimated. Sequenced by immunoSEQ multiplex PCR; TCRdb stores in-frame clones only, minus some. The DNA was the basis for D and trimming; V, J and clone size are from that table. The sample includes around 310,000 clones, around 89% of them seen just once. Trimming removed 7 bases from V and 3 bases from J; junction bases left unmatched: 9. CDR1 is MNHEY and CDR2 is SMNVEV in the germline V gene (reference sequence). The CDR3 extends over 15 amino acids.

The sample taken for sequencing was peripheral blood. The chain carries TRBV27 and TRBJ1-5, with 7 positions matching TRBD1. This sequence was found in a woman aged 40 to 55 with COVID-19, enrolled during active disease. CDR3 protein: CASMPSDRVNQPQHF. CDR3 bases: TGTGCCAGCATGCCGTCAGACAGGGTCAATCAGCCCCAGCATTTT.